A selection of T cell receptor beta chains follows, all from one sample in a study of a mutant IDH1 vaccine in newly diagnosed glioma. These receptors have no identified antigens. The protocol was immunoSEQ multiplex PCR, while the TCRdb copy is restricted to in-frame clones and leaves out a portion. The sample lists around 50,000 clones; approximately 88% were seen once. The source material was PBMCs, sampled from a glioma patient whose treatment included an IDH1 peptide vaccine. The receptors shown here come from a woman between 25 and 40 years old with glioma. Some clones in this sample may be carry-over from other donors' samples. Both conserved end residues are part of each CDR3. The D gene is left open where the match is weak. The size entry is marked missing in some rows and otherwise reads once, few, many or a size class.

J gene,V gene,D gene,clone size,CDR3 DNA,CDR3 protein
TRBJ2-5,TRBV9,-,-,TGTGCCAGCAGCGTTGGGTGGGGCGTTAGCGTACAAGAGACCCAGTACTTC,CASSVGWGVSVQETQYF
TRBJ2-7,TRBV6-5,TRBD1,-,TGTGCCAGCAGTTACTCCTGGACAGGGGGTTACGAGCAGTACTTC,CASSYSWTGGYEQYF
TRBJ1-5,TRBV6-5,-,-,TGTGCCAGCAGTTATCGGGACAACCAGCCCCAGCATTTT,CASSYRDNQPQHF
TRBJ1-1,TRBV10-1,-,-,TGCGCCAGCAGTGAGTCTAAGGCCGCTGAAGCTTTCTTT,CASSESKAAEAFF
TRBJ2-2,TRBV28,-,-,TGTGCCAGCAGCCTCGGGGATCCCGGGGAGCTGTTTTTT,CASSLGDPGELFF
TRBJ1-1,TRBV30,-,-,TGTGCCTGGAGTGTACCAAACACTGAAGCTTTCTTT,CAWSVPNTEAFF
TRBJ1-1,TRBV5-8,TRBD1,-,TGTGCCAGCAGCTTGGGGGACAGCCTAATGAACACTGAAGCTTTCTTT,CASSLGDSLMNTEAFF
TRBJ2-7,TRBV18,TRBD2,-,TGTGCCAGCTCACCAGGACTAGCGGGAGGCGAAGAGCAGTACTTC,CASSPGLAGGEEQYF
TRBJ1-1,TRBV5-1,-,-,TGCGCCAGCAGCTTGGTTTCCGCAGGGCTCACTGAAGCTTTCTTT,CASSLVSAGLTEAFF
TRBJ2-3,TRBV30,-,-,TGTGCCTGGAGAGGAGGGGGTAGCACAGATACGCAGTATTTT,CAWRGGGSTDTQYF
TRBJ2-7,TRBV10-2,-,-,TGCGCCAGCCAGGCTGGGGCCATATACGAGCAGTACTTC,CASQAGAIYEQYF
TRBJ1-2,TRBV5-5,-,-,TGTGCCAGCAGGGCAGGGGTTAACTATGGCTACACCTTC,CASRAGVNYGYTF
TRBJ1-2,TRBV9,TRBD1,-,TGTGCCAGCAGCGTGACAGGGGTCGGGGGCTACACCTTC,CASSVTGVGGYTF
TRBJ1-1,TRBV15,-,-,TGTGCCACCACACGTGGGGGATCGACGAATACTGAAGCTTTCTTT,CATTRGGSTNTEAFF
TRBJ2-7,TRBV4-2,-,-,TGTGCCAGCAGCCAAGATCCGGTCGGTTTAGGCGAGCAGTACTTC,CASSQDPVGLGEQYF
TRBJ1-5,TRBV10-2,-,-,TGCGCCAGCAGTGGGGCCGCGTATCAGCCCCAGCATTTT,CASSGAAYQPQHF
TRBJ2-7,TRBV27,-,few,TGTGCCAGCAGTCCGACTTCCTCCTACGAGCAGTACTTC,CASSPTSSYEQYF
TRBJ2-7,TRBV29-1,-,-,TGCAGCGTGGGTCCTGCTTCGCCCCACCTCTCCTACGAGCAGTACTTC,CSVGPASPHLSYEQYF
TRBJ2-1,TRBV10-3,TRBD2,-,TGTGCCATCAGTGACGGACTAGCGGTGTACAATGAGCAGTTCTTC,CAISDGLAVYNEQFF
TRBJ1-1,TRBV7-2,-,-,TGTGCCAGCACCAGAAAGGCCAACCTTCTCACTGAAGCTTTCTTT,CASTRKANLLTEAFF
TRBJ1-4,TRBV11-3,-,-,TGTGCCAGCAGCTCCGTCTCGGACGGGAATGAAAAACTGTTTTTT,CASSSVSDGNEKLFF
TRBJ2-1,TRBV6-5,-,-,TGTGCCAGCAGTTACGGGACGGACAACAATGAGCAGTTCTTC,CASSYGTDNNEQFF
TRBJ2-2,TRBV2,TRBD1,-,TGTGCCAGCAGAGGGACAGTCAACACCGGGGAGCTGTTTTTT,CASRGTVNTGELFF
TRBJ1-1,TRBV29-1,-,few,TGCAGCGTTGAAGGGCAGGGGCTGGGGAACACTGAAGCTTTCTTT,CSVEGQGLGNTEAFF
TRBJ2-3,TRBV27,-,-,TGTGCCAGCAGTCCCCTGATCACAGATACGCAGTATTTT,CASSPLITDTQYF
TRBJ1-2,TRBV29-1,-,-,TGCAGCGTAGGGGAGGCTAACTATGGCTACACCTTC,CSVGEANYGYTF
TRBJ1-1,TRBV30,-,-,TGTGCCTGGAGTGGGAACCGGAACACTGAAGCTTTCTTT,CAWSGNRNTEAFF
TRBJ2-1,TRBV19,TRBD2,-,TGTGCCAGTAGTATAGGACTAGCGAGCAATGAGCAGTTCTTC,CASSIGLASNEQFF
TRBJ2-7,TRBV28,TRBD1,-,TGTGCCAGCAGTCCCGGGACAGGGAGCTACGAGCAGTACTTC,CASSPGTGSYEQYF
TRBJ2-7,TRBV10-3,-,-,TGTGCCATCAGTGACCCGCGTACAGGCCGCGAAGAGCAGTACTTC,CAISDPRTGREEQYF
TRBJ1-2,TRBV18,-,-,TGTGCCAGCTCCCCCGACACCGCCTATGGCTACACCTTC,CASSPDTAYGYTF
TRBJ2-7,TRBV6-1,-,-,TGTGCCAGCACGGTGGACTCGTTCCCCTACGAGCAGTACTTC,CASTVDSFPYEQYF
TRBJ2-7,TRBV6-6,-,-,TGTGCCAGCAGTTACCCAGACAGCTCCTACGAGCAGTACTTC,CASSYPDSSYEQYF
TRBJ2-3,TRBV30,-,-,TGTGCCTGGAGTGTAGGAGAAACGGACACGCAGTATTTT,CAWSVGETDTQYF
TRBJ1-1,TRBV5-6,-,-,TGTGCCAGCAGCCAGCCGTTAAGAACTGAAGCTTTCTTT,CASSQPLRTEAFF
TRBJ2-5,TRBV14,TRBD1,-,TGTGCCAGCAGCCAACTAGAGACAGGGGATAGGGAGACCCAGTACTTC,CASSQLETGDRETQYF
TRBJ1-4,TRBV5-5,-,-,TGTGCCAGCAGCTTTGGGGACCCGAGGCGTGAAAAACTGTTTTTT,CASSFGDPRREKLFF
TRBJ2-2,TRBV5-6,-,-,TGTGCCAGCAGCTTGACAGGGACCACGAACACCGGGGAGCTGTTTTTT,CASSLTGTTNTGELFF
TRBJ1-1,TRBV5-8,-,-,TGTGCCAGCAGCTTGGGGTTCCAGAACACTGAAGCTTTCTTT,CASSLGFQNTEAFF
TRBJ2-7,TRBV27,TRBD2,-,TGTGCCTCCCGGCCCGCTAGCGGGACTAGGTCGGGCTACGAGCAGTACTTC,CASRPASGTRSGYEQYF
TRBJ2-1,TRBV5-8,TRBD2,-,TGTGCCAGCAGCTTGCGCGGGAGAGATGAGCAGTTCTTC,CASSLRGRDEQFF
TRBJ1-1,TRBV19,-,-,TGTGCCAGTAGTCTCCCGGCAGGGAAGACTGAAGCTTTCTTT,CASSLPAGKTEAFF
TRBJ2-1,TRBV5-4,TRBD2,-,TGTGCCAGCAGCTTGGGACTAGCGGGAGCAGCCTACAATGAGCAGTTCTTC,CASSLGLAGAAYNEQFF
TRBJ1-4,TRBV6-1,-,-,TGTGCCAGCAGCCCCCAGCCCTCGGGGGGGGAAAAACTGTTTTTT,CASSPQPSGGEKLFF
TRBJ2-1,TRBV30,-,-,TGTGCCTGGAGTGCAGGGGCCCGCAATGAGCAGTTCTTC,CAWSAGARNEQFF
TRBJ2-7,TRBV19,-,once,TGTGCCAGTAGTATCCTAGGGTGGTACGAGCAGTACTTC,CASSILGWYEQYF
TRBJ2-7,TRBV5-1,TRBD1,-,TGCGCCAGCAGCCCTAGCCCGGGACAGGGGCAAGGGGAGCAGTACTTC,CASSPSPGQGQGEQYF
TRBJ2-5,TRBV11-3,TRBD2,-,TGTGCCAGCAGGGTAGAACGGCTAGCGGGGACTCAAGAGACCCAGTACTTC,CASRVERLAGTQETQYF